This paragraph covers one T cell receptor beta chain sequence. Repertoires were generated with immunoSEQ multiplex PCR, while TCRdb's copy carries only in-frame clones and drops some. Altogether more than 250,000 clones are present, approximately 86% being singletons, with the ten largest covering roughly 3%. The data derive from a study of blood T cell repertoires in COVID-19. Study as a whole: Both acute and convalescent COVID-19 samples were obtained from the United States, Italy and Spain.

Participant age was about 18 to 100 years, and participants resided in about 25 US areas. Recovered Cohort 3 donors showed two negative PCRs, clearance, or symptom resolution. Per germline, CDR1 SNHLY and CDR2 FYNNEI. Trimming removed 6 bases from V and 8 bases from J, with 4 bases in between. This CDR3 is 10 amino acids long. This receptor was taken from a woman under 30 who had recovered from COVID-19. The sequenced sample consisted of PBMCs or T cells enriched from blood (not recorded which). This rearrangement joins TRBV2 to TRBJ1-4; D not certain. CDR3 nucleotide sequence: TGTGCCAGCAGGGGCGAAAAACTGTTTTTT. This sequence encodes CASRGEKLFF.